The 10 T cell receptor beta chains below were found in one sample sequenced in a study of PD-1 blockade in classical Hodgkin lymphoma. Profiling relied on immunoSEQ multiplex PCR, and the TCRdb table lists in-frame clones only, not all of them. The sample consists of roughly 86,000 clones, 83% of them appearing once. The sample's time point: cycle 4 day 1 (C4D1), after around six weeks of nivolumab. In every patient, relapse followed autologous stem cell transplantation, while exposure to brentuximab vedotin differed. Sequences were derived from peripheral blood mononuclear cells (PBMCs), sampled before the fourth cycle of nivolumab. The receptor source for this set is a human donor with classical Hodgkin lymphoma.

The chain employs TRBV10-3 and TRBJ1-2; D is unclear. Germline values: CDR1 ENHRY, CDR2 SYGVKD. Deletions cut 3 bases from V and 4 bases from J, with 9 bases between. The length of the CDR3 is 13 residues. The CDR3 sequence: CAISEGSPYGYTF. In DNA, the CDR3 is TGTGCCATCAGTGAAGGATCACCCTATGGCTACACCTTC.

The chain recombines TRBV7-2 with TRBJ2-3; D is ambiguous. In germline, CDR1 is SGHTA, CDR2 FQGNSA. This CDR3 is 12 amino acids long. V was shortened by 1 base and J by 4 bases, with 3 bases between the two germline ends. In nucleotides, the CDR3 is TGTGCCAGCAGCTTAGATGCAGATACGCAGTATTTT. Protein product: CASSLDADTQYF.

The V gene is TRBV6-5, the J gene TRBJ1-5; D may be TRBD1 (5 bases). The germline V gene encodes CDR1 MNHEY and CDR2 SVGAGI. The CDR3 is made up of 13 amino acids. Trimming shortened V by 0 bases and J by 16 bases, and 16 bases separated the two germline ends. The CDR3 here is CASSYSSQGAPHF. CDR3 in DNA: TGTGCCAGCAGTTACTCGTCGCAGGGAGCACCCCATTTT.

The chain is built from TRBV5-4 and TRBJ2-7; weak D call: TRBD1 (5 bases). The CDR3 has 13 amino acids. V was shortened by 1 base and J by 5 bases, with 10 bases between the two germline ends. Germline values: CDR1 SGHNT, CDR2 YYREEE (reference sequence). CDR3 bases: TGTGCCAGCAGCTTGTGGGCAGGGAACGAGCAGTACTTC. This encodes CASSLWAGNEQYF. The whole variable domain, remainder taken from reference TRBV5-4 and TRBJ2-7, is ETGVTQSPTHLIKTRGQQVTLRCSSQSGHNTVSWYQQALGQGPQFIFQYYREEENGRGNFPPRFSGLQFPNYSSELNVNALELDDSALYLCASSLWAGNEQYFGPGTRLTVT.

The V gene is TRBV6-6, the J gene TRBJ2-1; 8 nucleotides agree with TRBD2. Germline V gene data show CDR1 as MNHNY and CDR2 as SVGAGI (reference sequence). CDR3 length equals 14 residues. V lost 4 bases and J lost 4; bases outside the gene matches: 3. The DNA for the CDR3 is TGTGCCAGCAGTTCTAGCGGGCTATACAATGAGCAGTTCTTC. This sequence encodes CASSSSGLYNEQFF.

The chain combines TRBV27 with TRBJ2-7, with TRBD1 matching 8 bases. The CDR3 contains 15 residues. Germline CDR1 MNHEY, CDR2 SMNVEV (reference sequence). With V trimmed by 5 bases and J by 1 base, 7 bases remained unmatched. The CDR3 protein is CASSPRDRGSYEQYF. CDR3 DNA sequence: TGTGCCAGCAGTCCCCGAGACAGGGGTTCCTACGAGCAGTACTTC.

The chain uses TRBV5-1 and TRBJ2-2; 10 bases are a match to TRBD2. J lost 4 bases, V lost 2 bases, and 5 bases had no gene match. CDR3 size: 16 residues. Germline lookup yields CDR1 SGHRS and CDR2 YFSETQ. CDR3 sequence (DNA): TGCGCCAGCAGCTTAGCGGGAGGGCCGGGCACCGGGGAGCTGTTTTTT. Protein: CASSLAGGPGTGELFF.

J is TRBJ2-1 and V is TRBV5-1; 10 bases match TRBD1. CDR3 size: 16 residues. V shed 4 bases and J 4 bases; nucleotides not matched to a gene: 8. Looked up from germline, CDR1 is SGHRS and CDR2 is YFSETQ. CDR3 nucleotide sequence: TGCGCCAGCAGCATAAACCGGGACAGGGGTTACAATGAGCAGTTCTTC. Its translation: CASSINRDRGYNEQFF.

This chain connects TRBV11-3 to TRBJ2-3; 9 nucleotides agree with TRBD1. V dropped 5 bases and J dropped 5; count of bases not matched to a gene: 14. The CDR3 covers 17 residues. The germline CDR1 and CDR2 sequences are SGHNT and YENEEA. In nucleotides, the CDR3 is TGTGCCAGCAGCACTGGATCACTAGGGACAGGGAGAGATACGCAGTATTTT. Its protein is CASSTGSLGTGRDTQYF. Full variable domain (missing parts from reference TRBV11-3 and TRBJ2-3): EAGVVQSPRYKIIEKKQPVAFWCNPISGHNTLYWYLQNLGQGPELLIRYENEEAVDDSQLPKDRFSAERLKGVDSTLKIQPAELGDSAVYLCASSTGSLGTGRDTQYFGPGTRLTVL.

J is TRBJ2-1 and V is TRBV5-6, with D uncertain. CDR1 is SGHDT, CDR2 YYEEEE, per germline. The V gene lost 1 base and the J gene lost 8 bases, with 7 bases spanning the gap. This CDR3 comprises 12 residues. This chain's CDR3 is CASSLQWYEQFF. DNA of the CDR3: TGTGCCAGCAGCTTGCAGTGGTATGAGCAGTTCTTC.